This TCR beta chain was profiled in a study of cytomegalovirus exposure and HLA in healthy donors. Broader study findings: Several of the most significant clusters were apparently associated with common viral pathogens in a later analysis. Three chains linked to CMV were shown in vitro to be specific for CMV antigens.

The PCR had 60 Vbeta and 13 Jbeta primers. Per the original data handling: Around 12 million of tens of millions of unique TCR beta chains were shared, per a later count. This table comes from immunoSEQ multiplex PCR, and its TCRdb copy is limited to in-frame clones, with some not included. V and J calls and clone size are as listed in that table; D and trimming were resolved from the DNA. The sample features about 190,000 clones, with 6.5% in its top ten. A remark on this clone: What it binds is not known.

V trimming: 6 bases; J trimming: 4 bases; junction bases outside the gene matches: 7. CDR3 length equals 15 residues. The germline V gene has CDR1 KGHSH and CDR2 LQKENI. J is TRBJ1-4 and V is TRBV18, with 8 bases that match TRBD1. The sample comprised PBMCs. The source is a man aged 30-40 years in good health and CMV-seronegative. Written as DNA, the CDR3 is TGTGCCAGCTCTGATCAGGGGGCCGGTAATGAAAAACTGTTTTTT. This sequence encodes CASSDQGAGNEKLFF.